Listed below are T cell receptor beta chains from one sample, sequenced in a study of cytomegalovirus exposure and HLA in healthy donors. Data came from immunoSEQ multiplex PCR; TCRdb stores just in-frame clones and leaves some out. The sample lists 150,000 to 200,000 clones; around three quarters were seen once. Specimen: PBMCs. The receptor set was obtained from a man aged 40-50 years in good health and CMV-seronegative. Each CDR3 is given with its conserved first and last residue. The D gene is left open where the match is weak. Part of the rows lack a size; the others show once, few, many or a class for expanded clones.

d_call: NA
clone_size: once
v_call: TRBV10-3
cdr3_length: 12
j_call: TRBJ1-2
cdr3_aa: CAGGETIYGYTF
cdr3_nt: TGTGCCGGGGGGGAGACTATATATGGCTACACCTTC

d_call: NA
clone_size: NA
v_call: TRBV7-9
cdr3_length: 16
j_call: TRBJ2-3
cdr3_aa: CASSSRGNRVTDTQYF
cdr3_nt: TGTGCCAGCAGCTCACGAGGGAACCGGGTCACAGATACGCAGTATTTT

d_call: NA
clone_size: NA
v_call: TRBV21-1
cdr3_length: 14
j_call: TRBJ1-5
cdr3_aa: CASGVAGGNQPQHF
cdr3_nt: NA

d_call: NA
clone_size: NA
v_call: TRBV4-3
cdr3_length: 17
j_call: TRBJ2-1
cdr3_aa: CASSQNRGLSSYNEQFF
cdr3_nt: TGCGCCAGCAGCCAAAATAGAGGCCTGAGCTCCTACAATGAGCAGTTCTTC

d_call: NA
clone_size: NA
v_call: TRBV27
cdr3_length: 13
j_call: TRBJ1-2
cdr3_aa: CASSLSGSYGYTF
cdr3_nt: TGTGCCAGCAGTTTATCCGGTAGCTATGGCTACACCTTC

d_call: TRBD1
clone_size: NA
v_call: TRBV18
cdr3_length: 14
j_call: TRBJ1-4
cdr3_aa: CASSPPQGAEKLFF
cdr3_nt: TGTGCCAGCTCACCACCACAGGGGGCTGAAAAACTGTTTTTT

d_call: TRBD1
clone_size: NA
v_call: TRBV4-3
cdr3_length: 15
j_call: TRBJ1-4
cdr3_aa: CASSQGTGENEKLFF
cdr3_nt: TGCGCCAGCAGCCAAGGGACAGGGGAAAATGAAAAACTGTTTTTT

d_call: NA
clone_size: few
v_call: TRBV5-1
cdr3_length: 14
j_call: TRBJ1-1
cdr3_aa: CASSDGRGYTEAFF
cdr3_nt: TGCGCCAGCAGCGACGGTAGGGGGTACACTGAAGCTTTCTTT

d_call: TRBD1
clone_size: NA
v_call: TRBV5-1
cdr3_length: 20
j_call: TRBJ2-1
cdr3_aa: CASSLAGGTGQSGSYNEQFF
cdr3_nt: TGCGCCAGCAGCTTGGCTGGGGGGACAGGCCAATCCGGGTCCTACAATGAGCAGTTCTTC

d_call: TRBD1
clone_size: NA
v_call: TRBV19
cdr3_length: 12
j_call: TRBJ2-5
cdr3_aa: CASGQGEETQYF
cdr3_nt: TGTGCCAGCGGACAGGGTGAAGAGACCCAGTACTTC

d_call: NA
clone_size: NA
v_call: TRBV21-1
cdr3_length: 17
j_call: TRBJ1-4
cdr3_aa: CASSSRTGGMWLEKLFF
cdr3_nt: TGTGCCAGCAGCTCCCGGACAGGCGGAATGTGGCTTGAAAAACTGTTTTTT

d_call: NA
clone_size: few
v_call: TRBV11-2
cdr3_length: 12
j_call: TRBJ2-7
cdr3_aa: CASSFHGGEQYF
cdr3_nt: TGTGCCAGCAGCTTTCACGGGGGAGAGCAGTACTTC

d_call: TRBD1
clone_size: NA
v_call: TRBV19
cdr3_length: 15
j_call: TRBJ1-5
cdr3_aa: CASSMTGLGFQPQHF
cdr3_nt: TGTGCCAGTAGTATGACAGGGTTAGGGTTTCAGCCCCAGCATTTT

d_call: NA
clone_size: NA
v_call: TRBV19
cdr3_length: 14
j_call: TRBJ2-5
cdr3_aa: CASSIPGSQETQYF
cdr3_nt: TGTGCCAGTAGTATTCCCGGGTCTCAAGAGACCCAGTACTTC

d_call: NA
clone_size: NA
v_call: TRBV6-1
cdr3_length: 13
j_call: TRBJ1-2
cdr3_aa: CASSTEVNYGYTF
cdr3_nt: TGTGCCAGCAGTACTGAGGTTAACTATGGCTACACCTTC